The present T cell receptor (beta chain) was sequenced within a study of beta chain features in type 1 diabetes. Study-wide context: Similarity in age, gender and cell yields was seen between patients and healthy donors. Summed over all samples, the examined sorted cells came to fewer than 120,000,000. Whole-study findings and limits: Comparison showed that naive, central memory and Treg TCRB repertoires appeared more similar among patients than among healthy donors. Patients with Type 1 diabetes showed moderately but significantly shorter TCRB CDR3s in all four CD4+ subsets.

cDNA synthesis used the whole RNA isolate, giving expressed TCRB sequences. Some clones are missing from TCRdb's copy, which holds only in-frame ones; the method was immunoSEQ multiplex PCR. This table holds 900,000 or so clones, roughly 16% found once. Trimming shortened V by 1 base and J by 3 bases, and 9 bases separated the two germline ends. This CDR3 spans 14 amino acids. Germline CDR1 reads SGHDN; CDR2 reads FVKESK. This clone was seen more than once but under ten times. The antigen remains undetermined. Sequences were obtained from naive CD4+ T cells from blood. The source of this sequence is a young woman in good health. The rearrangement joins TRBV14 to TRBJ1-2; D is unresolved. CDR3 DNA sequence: TGTGCCAGCAGCCAAGGAGACATCCACTATGGCTACACCTTC. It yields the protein CASSQGDIHYGYTF.